This T cell receptor beta chain was observed in a study of control samples from healthy donors and cancer patients. The repertoire was sequenced with immunoSEQ multiplex PCR; TCRdb's copy has only in-frame clones and lacks some. In the table there are about 15,000 clones, 87% of which are singletons. The CDR3 spans 13 residues. The V gene's germline CDR1 is LNHNV and CDR2 YYDKDF (reference sequence). The germline V and J ends were trimmed by 6 bases and 5 bases, with 11 bases remaining between them. The TCR was taken from a woman in her 70s with colorectal cancer. V and J are TRBV15 and TRBJ1-5; tentatively, D is TRBD1 (5 bases). The sample consisted of PBMCs. This chain's CDR3 is CATRMGVDQPQHF. The CDR3 DNA sequence: TGTGCCACCAGAATGGGGGTCGATCAGCCCCAGCATTTT.